This T cell receptor beta chain emerged from a study of blood T cell repertoires in COVID-19. Study details: The United States, Italy and Spain supplied acute and convalescent COVID-19 samples.

The CDR3 consists of 15 residues. Germline V gene sequence: CDR1 SGHNT, CDR2 YENEEA. J gave up 5 bases and V 2 bases, and 6 bases lay outside the gene matches. Per the original data handling: Nucleated cell counts were estimated from reference gene primer amplification. Clones were sequenced by immunoSEQ multiplex PCR, and TCRdb holds only the in-frame ones, with some missing. That table gives V, J and clone size, and the DNA gave D and trimming. The profile shows a few hundred thousand clones, about nine tenths of them singletons. This chain connects TRBV11-3 to TRBJ2-5, with 9 positions matching TRBD1. The sequenced material came from peripheral blood. The sequence derives from a young adult with COVID-19, enrolled during active disease. The CDR3 region has the DNA TGTGCCAGCAGCTTAAAGGGGACAGGGTTGGAGACCCAGTACTTC. Protein product: CASSLKGTGLETQYF.